Below are 22 T cell receptor beta chains sequenced from a single sample in a study of blood T cell repertoires in COVID-19. Some clones are missing from TCRdb's copy, which holds only in-frame ones; the method was immunoSEQ multiplex PCR. The sample has 110,000 to 150,000 clones, roughly 90% seen once; the top ten hold 1.5% to 2%. The source material was peripheral blood. These receptors were taken from a man in his sixties or seventies with acute or convalescent COVID-19.

The chain couples TRBV19 to TRBJ2-2; D is possibly TRBD1 (5 bases). With 3 bases removed from V and 5 bases from J, the gap between germline ends came to 13 bases. Germline assignment: CDR1 LNHDA and CDR2 SQIVND (reference sequence). The CDR3 is 15 residues long. CDR3 residues: CASSIGRGGTGELFF. The CDR3 region has the DNA TGTGCCAGTAGTATTGGTAGGGGTGGTACCGGGGAGCTGTTTTTT.

This rearrangement joins TRBV5-6 to TRBJ2-1; a possible D gene is TRBD1 (6 bases). The CDR3 sequence is 14 residues long. Germline-derived CDR1 and CDR2 are SGHDT and YYEEEE. Trimming removed 3 bases at V and 4 bases at J, with 11 bases between. The CDR3 DNA reads TGTGCCAGCAGCTGGAACAGGGATTACAATGAGCAGTTCTTC. Protein product: CASSWNRDYNEQFF.

The V call is TRBV4-1, the J call TRBJ1-2; no definite D call. CDR1 and CDR2 (germline): MGHRA, YSYEKL. There are 12 residues in the CDR3. Trimming stripped 1 base from V and 5 bases from J, with 5 bases between. CDR3 coding DNA: TGCGCCAGCAGCCAAGGGGCTTATGGCTACACCTTC. Protein sequence: CASSQGAYGYTF.

This clone was seen once. The chain is built from TRBV7-2 and TRBJ2-3; perhaps TRBD2 as D (6 bases). The CDR3 has 16 amino acids. Looked up from germline, CDR1 is SGHTA and CDR2 is FQGNSA. With 8 bases removed from V and 3 bases from J, the gap between germline ends came to 21 bases. CDR3 sequence: CASWRAPAVGTDTQYF. CDR3 sequence (DNA): TGTGCCAGCTGGAGGGCCCCTGCGGTGGGGACAGATACGCAGTATTTT.

V gene TRBV5-1 combines with J gene TRBJ1-4; D not resolved. The CDR3 contains 14 residues. Deletions cut 2 bases from V and 10 bases from J, with 15 bases between. The germline CDR1 and CDR2 sequences are SGHRS and YFSETQ. The CDR3 loop reads CASSLEIPNGKLFF. The DNA of the CDR3 is TGCGCCAGCAGCTTAGAGATTCCGAACGGAAAACTGTTTTTT.

The CDR3 loop is CASSMGQGWNEQFF. The CDR3 DNA follows: TGTGCCAGCAGCATGGGACAGGGGTGGAATGAGCAGTTCTTC. The J gene is TRBJ2-1, the V gene TRBV5-4; 10 bases line up with TRBD1. This CDR3 is 14 amino acids long. Unmatched junction bases numbered 5, after V lost 4 bases and J lost 7 bases. Germline V lookup: CDR1 SGHNT, CDR2 YYREEE (reference sequence).

This chain uses TRBV2 with TRBJ2-3; 8 bases match TRBD1. This CDR3 contains 12 residues. V gave up 7 bases and J gave up 6 bases; unmatched junction bases: 3. Germline CDR1 SNHLY, CDR2 FYNNEI. DNA of the CDR3: TGTGCCAGCACAGGGGGCGCGGATACGCAGTATTTT. Translation gives CASTGGADTQYF.

V usage is TRBV7-8 and J usage is TRBJ1-5, with TRBD1 identical over 9 bases. Germline loops: CDR1 SGHVS, CDR2 FQNEAQ. The V and J ends lost 3 bases and 7 bases, in that order; junction bases with no gene match: 7. The CDR3 totals 15 residues. The CDR3 protein is CASSFMDRGGQPQHF. CDR3 nucleotide sequence: TGTGCCAGCAGCTTCATGGACAGGGGCGGGCAGCCCCAGCATTTT.

The rearrangement joins TRBV7-2 to TRBJ2-1, with TRBD1 matching 8 bases. The CDR3 has 15 residues. Germline CDR1 SGHTA, CDR2 FQGNSA. The J segment lost 3 bases and the V segment lost 5 bases, leaving 6 bases of the junction unmatched. Here the CDR3 reads CASSLTGDGYNEQFF. The CDR3 coding sequence is TGTGCCAGCAGCCTGACAGGGGACGGCTACAATGAGCAGTTCTTC.

This chain joins TRBV2 and TRBJ1-6, with a tentative D call TRBD1 (6 bases). There are 15 residues in the CDR3. Germline loops: CDR1 SNHLY, CDR2 FYNNEI. Deletions cut 1 base from V and 9 bases from J, with 13 bases between. CDR3 nucleotide sequence: TGTGCCAGCAGTGAAGAGACAGGTCGTCGTTCACCCCTCCACTTT. It encodes CASSEETGRRSPLHF.

The gene calls are TRBV28 and TRBJ2-3; the match to TRBD1 covers 7 bases. This CDR3 has 13 residues. Germline V gene data show CDR1 as MDHEN and CDR2 as SYDVKM. V was clipped by 2 bases and J by 8 bases; unmatched bases: 4. The CDR3 region is CASSLTRGSTQYF. CDR3 coding DNA: TGTGCCAGCAGTTTAACCAGGGGGAGTACGCAGTATTTT.

The V call is TRBV28, the J call TRBJ2-2; D possibly corresponds to TRBD1 (6 bases). Germline CDR1 is MDHEN and CDR2 is SYDVKM. The CDR3 totals 15 residues. The ends were cut back, 2 bases at V and 6 bases at J, with 13 bases in the middle. As DNA, the CDR3 is TGTGCCAGCAGTTTAGGGGGCGATTTCGCCGGGGAGCTGTTTTTT. Translated: CASSLGGDFAGELFF.

With regard to this clone: Other DNA sequences within the sample encode an identical CDR3. This rearrangement joins TRBV6-5 to TRBJ1-5, with 7 nucleotides matching TRBD1. CDR3 length equals 15 residues. V lost 3 bases and J lost 4; bases outside the gene matches: 6. CDR1 is MNHEY and CDR2 is SVGAGI in the germline V gene. The CDR3 nucleotides read TGTGCCAGCAGTTATTCGGGACAGCTTAATCAGCCCCAGCATTTT. Protein product: CASSYSGQLNQPQHF.

The chain employs TRBV9 and TRBJ2-1; D might be TRBD2 (6 bases). Germline V gene lookup returns CDR1 SGDLS and CDR2 YYNGEE. V lost 4 bases and J lost 9, with 17 bases in between. CDR3 length: 14 amino acids. This chain's CDR3 is CASSIGGSQVEQFF. CDR3 DNA: TGTGCCAGCAGCATCGGGGGTAGCCAGGTTGAGCAGTTCTTC.

This clone was found once. V is TRBV5-1 and J is TRBJ1-1, with D tentatively TRBD1 (5 bases). Germline V gives CDR1 SGHRS, CDR2 YFSETQ. V lost 0 bases to trimming and J lost 1 base, with 7 bases between them. The CDR3 sequence is 14 residues long. CDR3 DNA sequence: TGCGCCAGCAGCTTGGGAAGGGGGAACACTGAAGCTTTCTTT. Protein: CASSLGRGNTEAFF.

V is TRBV5-8 and J is TRBJ1-3; no reliable D call. The CDR3 spans 14 residues. V gave up 0 bases and J gave up 0 bases, with 4 bases separating them. Germline V CDR1 and CDR2: SGHTS, YDEGEE. The CDR3 DNA reads as TGTGCCAGCAGCTTGGGAGTCTCTGGAAACACCATATATTTT. Translation gives CASSLGVSGNTIYF.

The chain couples TRBV5-4 to TRBJ1-1; D perhaps matches TRBD1 (6 bases). This CDR3 contains 14 residues. Trimming stripped 4 bases from V and 11 bases from J, with 21 bases between. Germline lookup yields CDR1 SGHNT and CDR2 YYREEE (reference sequence). The CDR3 spells CASSRGTPLEAAFF. CDR3 nucleotide sequence: TGTGCCAGCAGCCGTGGGACACCCCTTGAAGCGGCTTTCTTT.

The chain couples TRBV18 to TRBJ2-7; 8 nucleotides agree with TRBD1. From germline, CDR1 is KGHSH and CDR2 LQKENI. The length of the CDR3 is 14 residues. V shed 6 bases, J shed 3 bases, and the junction held 7 bases outside the gene matches. The CDR3 is CASSQSTGGYEQYF. As DNA, the CDR3 is TGTGCCAGCTCGCAGTCTACAGGGGGCTACGAGCAGTACTTC.

J is TRBJ2-3 and V is TRBV9, with 10 bases fitting TRBD2. Per the germline V gene, CDR1 is SGDLS and CDR2 is YYNGEE. V shed 0 bases and J 5 bases; nucleotides not matched to a gene: 6. This CDR3 contains 16 residues. This chain's CDR3 is CASSVAPSGSGDTQYF. The CDR3 DNA follows: TGTGCCAGCAGCGTAGCTCCTAGCGGGAGTGGAGATACGCAGTATTTT. Looking up the rest from reference TRBV9 and TRBJ2-3 gives the full variable domain: DSGVTQTPKHLITATGQRVTLRCSPRSGDLSVYWYQQSLDQGLQFLIQYYNGEERAKGNILERFSAQQFPDLHSELNLSSLELGDSALYFCASSVAPSGSGDTQYFGPGTRLTVL.

V usage is TRBV3-1 (or the pseudogene TRBV3-2) and J usage is TRBJ2-1; D possibly corresponds to TRBD2 (6 bases). V was shortened by 0 bases and J by 10 bases, with 19 bases between the two germline ends. CDR3 length: 16 amino acids. In germline, CDR1 is LGHDT, CDR2 YNNKEL (reference sequence). The CDR3 bases are TGTGCCAGCAGCCAAGAAGGGGCCGGGAGCGGCACAGAGCAGTTCTTC. The encoded protein is CASSQEGAGSGTEQFF.

V usage is TRBV5-5 and J usage is TRBJ1-2, with TRBD1 matching over 7 bases. The CDR3 sequence is 14 residues long. Trimming at V came to 4 bases and at J to 3 bases, leaving 6 bases not matched to a gene. From germline, CDR1 is SGHKS and CDR2 YYEKEE (reference sequence). The CDR3 is CASSPQTGYYGYTF. The CDR3 DNA sequence: TGTGCCAGCAGCCCTCAGACAGGGTACTATGGCTACACCTTC.

The chain is built from TRBV18 and TRBJ1-4, with 7 positions matching TRBD1. V was pared by 6 bases and J by 8 bases, with 9 bases of the junction left unmatched. The CDR3 is 14 amino acids. From germline, CDR1 is KGHSH and CDR2 LQKENI. CDR3 bases: TGTGCCAGCTCCCGAGACAGGGTAGGCGAAAAACTGTTTTTT. Protein product: CASSRDRVGEKLFF.